This T cell receptor (beta chain) was obtained from a study of human versus mouse CDR3 diversity and MHC coevolution. For the study at large: The immunoSEQ assay reportedly detects one in 200,000 T cells. Between roughly 5.5 x 10^6 and 1.6 x 10^7 valid reads came from each sample.

The V gene's germline CDR1 is SGHRS and CDR2 YFSETQ. Between the trimmed V and J ends, which lost 0 bases and 7 bases, there was a span of 13 bases. This CDR3 comprises 15 residues. Remarks on this clone: As yet, its antigen is unknown.

Libraries were prepared by immunoSEQ multiplex PCR; TCRdb keeps only in-frame clonotypes and omits some of them. The table has 55,000 to 65,000 clones, 85% to 95% seen once. Notes on the study in general: Among all groups, most of the three human donors showed least clonal inequality. About 1.7 million TCR beta clonotypes were estimated for humans, the largest repertoire.

The material sequenced was naive CD4+ T cells from blood. Stated subset: CD45RO-negative CD62L-positive naive CD4 T cells. This receptor was obtained from a person aged 55 to 69 in good health. The J gene is TRBJ2-2, the V gene TRBV5-1; tentatively, D is TRBD2 (6 bases). This CDR3 reads CASSLAGTVGGELFF. In DNA, the CDR3 is TGCGCCAGCAGCTTGGCCGGGACTGTTGGCGGGGAGCTGTTTTTT. Drawing the rest from reference TRBV5-1 and TRBJ2-2, the complete variable domain is KAGVTQTPRYLIKTRGQQVTLSCSPISGHRSVSWYQQTPGQGLQFLFEYFSETQRNKGNFPGRFSGRQFSNSRSEMNVSTLELGDSALYLCASSLAGTVGGELFFGEGSRLTVL.